This T cell receptor (beta chain) was found in a study of shared clonotypes between healthy human individuals. General study findings and limits: Blood was the sole source, and tissue repertoires probably differ.

The CDR3 covers 14 residues. Germline V gene lookup returns CDR1 SGHTA and CDR2 FQGTGA. V lost 4 bases to trimming and J lost 6 bases; unmatched junction nucleotides: 7. Only CD45RO-negative cells positively selected for CCR7 counted as naive CD8 cells, so terminally differentiated effector memory CD45RA+ cells were excluded. On this clone itself: Its antigen is not known.

Assay: immunoSEQ multiplex PCR; the TCRdb copy retains only in-frame clones and omits some. The data hold about 680,000 clones, with around 90% observed a single time. Material: naive CD8+ T cells sorted from blood. The chain recombines TRBV7-3 with TRBJ2-3; 7 bases match TRBD2. This TCR was sampled from a young man in good health. This CDR3 is CASSSGLGRDTQYF. DNA for the CDR3: TGTGCCAGCAGCTCTGGACTAGGTCGGGATACGCAGTATTTT.